This is a list of T cell receptor beta chains from one sample in a study of CD8 T cells in Susac syndrome. From the immunoSEQ multiplex PCR reads, TCRdb called clonotypes with MiXCR, one entry per CDR3 protein. The table lists about 120,000 distinct CDR3 sequences, less than 95% of them singletons. Sequenced input: CD4+ T cells from PBMCs. The receptor set was obtained from a human donor with multiple sclerosis. CDR3s include the opening cysteine and the closing phenylalanine or tryptophan. D genes are given only for firm matches. Clone size is not always given. Where it is, it says once, few, many or a class for expanded clones.

>once|TRBV24-1|TRBD1|TRBJ2-2
CATSTGTDTGELFF
TGTGCCACCTCGACAGGGACCGACACCGGGGAGCTGTTTTTT
>.|TRBV30|TRBD1|TRBJ1-5
CAWTRTGQNSQPQHF
TGTGCCTGGACCCGGACAGGACAGAACAGTCAGCCCCAGCATTTT
>.|TRBV9|.|TRBJ1-5
CASSVTAGNQPQHF
TGTGCCAGCAGCGTCACAGCCGGCAATCAGCCCCAGCATTTT
>once|TRBV20-1|TRBD1|TRBJ2-2
CSASRRQGTGELFF
TGCAGTGCTAGTCGGCGACAGGGCACCGGGGAGCTGTTTTTT
>.|TRBV7-2|TRBD1|TRBJ1-2
CASSSPGGNGYTF
TGTGCCAGCAGCTCACCAGGGGGGAATGGCTACACCTTC
>.|TRBV2|.|TRBJ2-2
CASMSVGELFF
TGTGCCAGCATGTCCGTTGGGGAGCTGTTTTTT
>.|TRBV30|.|TRBJ1-2
CAWGEDGYTF
TGTGCCTGGGGGGAGGACGGCTACACCTTC
>.|TRBV29-1|.|TRBJ2-3
CSAANTDTQYF
TGCTCTGCGGCTAACACAGATACGCAGTATTTT
>.|TRBV7-2|TRBD1|TRBJ2-3
CASSSGTGSTDTQYF
TGTGCCAGCAGCTCTGGGACAGGGAGCACAGATACGCAGTATTTT
>.|TRBV2|TRBD1|TRBJ2-2
CASGGTGTITGELFF
TGTGCCAGCGGGGGGACAGGAACTATCACCGGGGAGCTGTTTTTT
>.|TRBV6-5|.|TRBJ2-6
CASSYIRFSGANVLTF
TGTGCCAGCAGTTACATTCGGTTCTCTGGGGCCAACGTCCTGACTTTC
>.|TRBV6-5|.|TRBJ2-5
CASKGTETQYF
TGTGCCAGCAAGGGGACGGAGACCCAGTACTTC
>.|TRBV7-2|.|TRBJ2-7
CASSFQDGQYF
TGTGCCAGCAGCTTCCAGGACGGGCAGTACTTC
>.|TRBV5-1|.|TRBJ2-3
CASSRESTDTQYF
TGCGCCAGCAGCCGGGAGAGCACAGATACGCAGTATTTT
>.|TRBV5-1|TRBD1|TRBJ2-6
CASSSWTGTSSGANVLTF
TGCGCCAGCAGCTCTTGGACAGGAACTAGCTCTGGGGCCAACGTCCTGACTTTC
>.|TRBV2|TRBD1|TRBJ1-1
CASSGTGGGTEAFF
TGTGCCAGCAGTGGGACAGGGGGCGGCACTGAAGCTTTCTTT
>.|TRBV20-1|.|TRBJ2-3
CSARDGGVGDTQYF
TGCAGTGCTAGAGATGGCGGGGTTGGAGATACGCAGTATTTT
>.|TRBV5-1|TRBD1|TRBJ1-3
CASSWNRGPSSGNTIYF
TGCGCCAGCAGCTGGAACAGGGGGCCAAGCTCTGGAAACACCATATATTTT
>.|TRBV6-6|.|TRBJ1-1
CASSPGPTAMNTEAFF
TGTGCCAGCAGCCCCGGACCGACGGCCATGAACACTGAAGCTTTCTTT
>.|TRBV5-6|.|TRBJ2-5
CASSFGLSQETQYF
TGTGCCAGCAGCTTCGGACTATCCCAAGAGACCCAGTACTTC
>.|TRBV12-3/TRBV12-4|TRBD1|TRBJ1-5
CASSSTGTGQPQHF
TGTGCCAGCAGTTCGACAGGGACGGGCCAGCCCCAGCATTTT
>.|TRBV9|.|TRBJ2-4
CASSVFLGADVGIQYF
TGTGCCAGCAGCGTATTTCTGGGGGCGGATGTCGGCATTCAGTACTTC
>.|TRBV5-1|TRBD2|TRBJ2-3
CASSLDLKGSGGDTQYF
TGCGCCAGCAGCTTGGACCTAAAGGGTAGCGGGGGAGATACGCAGTATTTT
>.|TRBV6-1|TRBD1|TRBJ1-1
CASSVGTARRGTEAFF
TGTGCCAGCAGTGTCGGGACAGCCCGGCGTGGGACTGAAGCTTTCTTT
>.|TRBV5-6|.|TRBJ2-7
CASSPRVDSYEQYF
TGTGCCAGCAGCCCCCGCGTAGATTCCTACGAGCAGTACTTC
>.|TRBV15|.|TRBJ1-2
CATSRDMDSKNYGYTF
TGTGCCACCAGCAGAGATATGGACAGCAAAAACTATGGCTACACCTTC
>.|TRBV24-1|.|TRBJ2-1
CATSDLPGNEQFF
TGTGCCACCAGTGATTTGCCGGGGAATGAGCAGTTCTTC
>.|TRBV6-2/TRBV6-3|.|TRBJ2-7
CASSWAGSSYEQYF
TGTGCCAGCAGTTGGGCCGGGAGCTCCTACGAGCAGTACTTC
>.|TRBV5-1|.|TRBJ2-3
CASSLDRDTQYF
TGCGCCAGCAGCTTGGATAGAGATACGCAGTATTTT
>.|TRBV7-8|.|TRBJ2-2
CASSLAEGYTGELFF
TGTGCCAGCAGCCTCGCCGAAGGGTACACCGGGGAGCTGTTTTTT
>.|TRBV18|TRBD1|TRBJ2-7
CASSPLAGAGTGLDEQYF
TGTGCCAGCTCACCCCTCGCAGGTGCCGGGACAGGGCTTGACGAGCAGTACTTC
>.|TRBV5-6|TRBD1|TRBJ1-5
CASSPRTGAHNQPQHF
TGTGCCAGCAGCCCGAGGACAGGCGCGCACAATCAGCCCCAGCATTTT
>.|TRBV20-1|TRBD1|TRBJ2-1
CSARNPGQGNNEQFF
TGCAGTGCACGCAACCCGGGACAGGGGAACAATGAGCAGTTCTTC
>.|TRBV29-1|TRBD1|TRBJ1-1
CSPLRQGRTEAFF
TGCAGCCCCCTCAGACAGGGACGAACTGAAGCTTTCTTT
>once|TRBV23-1|TRBD1|TRBJ2-7
CASSQADRAYEQYF
TGCGCCAGCAGTCAGGCGGACAGGGCCTACGAGCAGTACTTC
>once|TRBV7-2|TRBD1|TRBJ1-5
CASSATTGGGRPQHF
TGTGCCAGCAGCGCTACGACAGGGGGAGGTAGGCCCCAGCATTTT
>.|TRBV6-2/TRBV6-3|.|TRBJ2-2
CANRDSGTGELFF
TGTGCCAACAGGGATTCGGGCACCGGGGAGCTGTTTTTT
>once|TRBV10-3|.|TRBJ2-1
CASARLDDNEQFF
TGTGCCAGCGCCAGGCTGGACGACAATGAGCAGTTCTTC
>.|TRBV3-1|TRBD2|TRBJ2-5
CASSQVYRTSGRWPSETQYF
TGTGCCAGCAGCCAGGTTTATAGGACTAGCGGGAGATGGCCATCAGAGACCCAGTACTTC
>.|TRBV20-1|.|TRBJ1-1
CSARANDRNTEAFF
TGCAGTGCTAGAGCAAATGACCGGAACACTGAAGCTTTCTTT
>.|TRBV18|TRBD1|TRBJ1-1
CASSPAGQAHTEAFF
TGTGCCAGCTCACCGGCGGGACAGGCCCACACTGAAGCTTTCTTT
>once|TRBV12-3/TRBV12-4|TRBD1|TRBJ2-7
CASTWDRASYEQYF
TGTGCCAGCACCTGGGACAGGGCCTCCTACGAGCAGTACTTC
>.|TRBV12-3/TRBV12-4|.|TRBJ1-4
CASSPSGSGRLFF
TGTGCCAGCAGTCCTTCAGGGTCCGGGAGGTTGTTTTTT
>.|TRBV7-2|TRBD2|TRBJ2-6
CASASGGLSSGANVLTF
TGTGCCAGCGCTAGCGGGGGCCTCAGCTCTGGGGCCAACGTCCTGACTTTC
>.|TRBV5-1|.|TRBJ2-3
CASSVRDNTDTQYF
TGCGCCAGCAGCGTGCGGGACAACACAGATACGCAGTATTTT
>.|TRBV7-2|.|TRBJ2-1
CASSLLGVHLNEQFF
TGTGCCAGCAGCTTATTAGGGGTCCACCTCAATGAGCAGTTCTTC
>.|TRBV5-1|TRBD1|TRBJ1-1
CASSLGDSNTEAFF
TGCGCCAGCAGCCTCGGGGACAGCAACACTGAAGCTTTCTTT
>.|TRBV20-1|TRBD1|TRBJ1-2
CSARGTGQSYGYTF
TGCAGTGCTAGGGGGACAGGACAAAGCTATGGCTACACCTTC
>once|TRBV27|TRBD1|TRBJ2-1
CASSSGQGGHNEQFF
TGTGCCAGCAGTTCGGGACAGGGGGGACACAATGAGCAGTTCTTC
>.|TRBV27|.|TRBJ2-5
CASRTRGETQYF
TGTGCCAGCAGGACTCGCGGAGAGACCCAGTACTTC
>.|TRBV6-1|.|TRBJ1-5
CASSEVPGQPQHF
TGTGCCAGCAGTGAGGTCCCGGGACAGCCCCAGCATTTT
>.|TRBV29-1|.|TRBJ1-2
CSVEEDGYTF
TGCAGCGTTGAAGAGGATGGCTACACCTTC
>once|TRBV29-1|TRBD1|TRBJ2-5
CSVFPGGRETQYF
TGCAGCGTTTTCCCAGGGGGCCGGGAGACCCAGTACTTC
>.|TRBV12-3/TRBV12-4|TRBD1|TRBJ1-5
CASTLWTGGGYSNQPQHF
TGTGCCAGCACTTTGTGGACAGGGGGGGGGTATAGCAATCAGCCCCAGCATTTT
>once|TRBV4-3|.|TRBJ2-2
CASSPREGLNTGELFF
TGCGCCAGCAGCCCAAGGGAAGGGCTAAACACCGGGGAGCTGTTTTTT
>.|TRBV7-3|TRBD2|TRBJ2-3
CASSSLAGGIGPTDTQYF
TGTGCCAGCAGCTCGCTAGCGGGGGGAATCGGGCCGACAGATACGCAGTATTTT
>.|TRBV2|TRBD2|TRBJ2-2
CASTLGLAGGELFF
TGTGCCAGCACCCTGGGACTAGCGGGAGGGGAGCTGTTTTTT
>.|TRBV25-1|TRBD2|TRBJ2-3
CASSSLTSGRAGDTQYF
TGTGCCAGCAGTTCCCTGACTAGCGGGAGGGCCGGGGATACGCAGTATTTT